Shown below are 24 T cell receptor beta chains from a single sample sequenced in a study of cytomegalovirus exposure and HLA in healthy donors. The PCR contained 60 Vbeta and 13 Jbeta primers. Profiling relied on immunoSEQ multiplex PCR, and the TCRdb table lists in-frame clones only, not all of them. The table records about 120,000 clones, roughly 8.6% of them present only once. The sample consisted of PBMCs. The receptors were gathered from a woman in her 40s in good health and CMV-seropositive.

In its sample, this clone was seen a few times. The V and J genes are TRBV27 and TRBJ2-7, with 7 positions matching TRBD1. CDR1 and CDR2 (germline): MNHEY, SMNVEV (reference sequence). The junction had 9 bases not matched to a gene; V was cut back by 6 bases and J by 1 base. The CDR3 is 15 residues long. The CDR3 spells CASRPITTGSYEQYF. DNA of the CDR3: TGTGCCAGCAGGCCAATTACGACAGGGTCCTACGAGCAGTACTTC.

V and J are TRBV7-4 and TRBJ2-7; 8 positions match TRBD2. Germline CDR1 reads SGHVT; CDR2 reads SQSDAQ. This CDR3 is built from 15 residues. The trim removed 5 bases at V and 1 base at J, leaving 7 bases unmatched. The CDR3 sequence is CASSPPSGFSYEQYF. DNA of the CDR3: TGTGCCAGCAGCCCTCCTAGCGGGTTTTCCTACGAGCAGTACTTC.

In this sample, this clone turned up a few times. V and J are TRBV30 and TRBJ2-5; D ambiguous. The J call may be incorrect, as the DNA end agrees better with TRBJ2-7. CDR3 length: 16 residues. Germline V gene lookup returns CDR1 GTSNPN and CDR2 SVGIG (reference sequence). CDR3 in amino acids: CAWSAPPTASVYEQYF. The CDR3 coding sequence is TGTGCCTGGAGTGCCCCACCCACAGCATCGGTCTACGAGCAGTACTTC.

The chain combines TRBV10-3 with TRBJ2-1; D gene ambiguous. The CDR3 consists of 13 residues. In germline, CDR1 is ENHRY, CDR2 SYGVKD. V was clipped by 0 bases and J by 13 bases, with 13 bases between them. CDR3 loop: CAISESAEVTQFF. The CDR3 DNA follows: TGTGCCATCAGTGAGTCGGCTGAGGTTACACAGTTCTTC.

The chain couples TRBV11-2 to TRBJ2-7; possible D gene TRBD2, 6 bases. Between the trimmed V and J ends, which lost 3 bases and 3 bases, there was a span of 12 bases. This CDR3 has 14 residues. CDR1 and CDR2 from the germline V gene are SGHAT and FQNNGV. The CDR3 sequence: CASSFGGILYEQYF. CDR3 nucleotides: TGTGCCAGCAGCTTCGGGGGAATCCTCTACGAGCAGTACTTC.

The chain links TRBV19 to TRBJ2-5; 8 bases agree with TRBD1. The CDR3 covers 17 residues. Losses at the gene ends were 7 bases for V and 5 bases for J; bases not matched to a gene: 18. Germline CDR1 and CDR2: LNHDA and SQIVND (reference sequence). The CDR3 region has the DNA TGTGCCAGTACTCCAACACCCGGCGGGCAGGGGGCGGAGACCCAGTACTTC. Protein: CASTPTPGGQGAETQYF.

The chain links TRBV5-1 to TRBJ2-5; a weak D match, TRBD1 (6 bases). The better agreement between TRBJ2-7 and the DNA end casts doubt on the J call. Germline CDR1 is SGHRS and CDR2 is YFSETQ. This CDR3 is 14 amino acids long. CDR3 sequence reads: CASTGEGTPAEQYF. The CDR3, as DNA: TGCGCCAGCACCGGAGAGGGGACACCGGCCGAGCAGTACTTC.

This clone came up a few times. The chain joins TRBV19 to TRBJ2-1; 14 bases are shared with TRBD2. Losses at the gene ends were 4 bases for V and 10 bases for J; bases not matched to a gene: 6. The length of the CDR3 is 15 residues. Germline V lookup: CDR1 LNHDA, CDR2 SQIVND (reference sequence). CDR3 amino acids: CASSTTSGRASEQFF. The CDR3 DNA sequence: TGTGCCAGTAGTACGACTAGCGGGAGGGCCTCAGAGCAGTTCTTC.

The chain couples TRBV2 to TRBJ1-5; D ambiguous. The germline V gene encodes CDR1 SNHLY and CDR2 FYNNEI. The CDR3 has 13 residues. The V end was cut by 11 bases, the J end by 11 bases, with 22 bases between. CDR3 sequence reads: CAARGEGGLAQHF. The DNA for the CDR3 is TGTGCCGCCCGCGGGGAGGGAGGGTTAGCCCAGCATTTT.

The chain is built from TRBV7-3 and TRBJ1-2, with D possibly being TRBD1 (6 bases). The CDR3 is made up of 15 amino acids. Germline V lookup: CDR1 SGHTA, CDR2 FQGTGA. V lost 4 bases to trimming and J lost 6 bases, with 18 bases between them. The CDR3 DNA reads as TGTGCCAGCAGCTCCCTACAGGGACCTAGGGATGGCTACACCTTC. Its translation is CASSSLQGPRDGYTF.

This clone has a handful of counts. This chain uses TRBV18 with TRBJ2-7; the match to TRBD1 covers 7 bases. The CDR3 sequence is 15 residues long. Germline V gene sequence: CDR1 KGHSH, CDR2 LQKENI. The V and J ends lost 3 bases and 2 bases, in that order; junction bases with no gene match: 7. Written as DNA, the CDR3 is TGTGCCAGCTCACCCCGACAGGGAAACACCTACGAGCAGTACTTC. Amino acids: CASSPRQGNTYEQYF.

The rearrangement uses TRBV7-6 and TRBJ2-7; D not certain. V was shortened by 1 base and J by 0 bases, with 10 bases between the two germline ends. The CDR3 runs to 15 residues. The germline CDR1 and CDR2 sequences are SGHVS and FNYEAQ. CDR3 sequence reads: CASSLGPGSSYEQYF. Here the CDR3 DNA reads TGTGCCAGCAGCTTAGGGCCAGGCAGCTCCTACGAGCAGTACTTC.

This clone was counted only a few times. The chain links TRBV5-6 to TRBJ2-7; 9 nucleotides match TRBD1. Germline values: CDR1 SGHDT, CDR2 YYEEEE. CDR3 length: 14 amino acids. V was pared by 3 bases and J by 2 bases, with 3 bases of the junction left unmatched. CDR3 bases: TGTGCCAGCAGCTGGGGGACAGGGACCTACGAGCAGTACTTC. Translation: CASSWGTGTYEQYF. Filled out from reference TRBV5-6 and TRBJ2-7, the complete variable domain reads DAGVTQSPTHLIKTRGQQVTLRCSPKSGHDTVSWYQQALGQGPQFIFQYYEEEERQRGNFPDRFSGHQFPNYSSELNVNALLLGDSALYLCASSWGTGTYEQYFGPGTRLTVT.

The gene calls are TRBV27 and TRBJ2-2; 12 bases map to TRBD1. The V segment lost 5 bases and the J segment 7 bases; nucleotides outside the gene matches: 11. CDR1 is MNHEY, CDR2 SMNVEV, per germline (reference sequence). CDR3 length: 17 amino acids. In DNA, the CDR3 is TGTGCCAGCAGTCGGGGCTGGGACAGGGGGCATCACGGGGAGCTGTTTTTT. Amino acid sequence: CASSRGWDRGHHGELFF.

This rearrangement joins TRBV5-1 to TRBJ1-2; 11 bases fit TRBD1. The CDR3 extends over 16 amino acids. CDR1 is SGHRS, CDR2 YFSETQ, per germline. V lost 4 bases and J lost 4; bases outside the gene matches: 9. The CDR3 region is CASSRDRGAMIYGYTF. The CDR3 DNA sequence: TGCGCCAGCAGCCGGGACAGGGGGGCCATGATCTATGGCTACACCTTC.

Only a few counts were recorded for this clone. The J gene is TRBJ1-4, the V gene TRBV28; D is undetermined. From germline, CDR1 is MDHEN and CDR2 SYDVKM. This CDR3 has 15 amino acids. V lost 6 bases, J lost 11 bases, and 22 bases lay in between. The chain's CDR3 is CASSHRGSQKRKLFF. CDR3 nucleotides: TGTGCCAGCAGCCACCGAGGCAGCCAAAAGCGTAAACTGTTTTTT.

A few counts support this clone. The J gene is TRBJ1-1, the V gene TRBV7-9, with 9 bases identical to TRBD1. V dropped 1 base and J dropped 11; count of bases not matched to a gene: 5. The CDR3 is made up of 13 amino acids. From germline, CDR1 is SEHNR and CDR2 FQNEAQ (reference sequence). The CDR3: CASSLVGQGMAFF. The CDR3 DNA reads TGTGCCAGCAGCTTAGTGGGACAGGGTATGGCTTTCTTT.

The V gene is TRBV27, the J gene TRBJ1-2; possibly TRBD1 for D (6 bases). Germline V gene data show CDR1 as MNHEY and CDR2 as SMNVEV (reference sequence). This CDR3 is 15 amino acids long. Deletions cut 4 bases from V and 7 bases from J, with 19 bases between. Here the CDR3 DNA reads TGTGCCAGCAGTTCCGGCGGACAGATACGGGGTGGCTACACCTTC. It translates to CASSSGGQIRGGYTF.

CDR3 loop: CASSSVTGGDDEQYF. The CDR3 DNA reads TGTGCCAGCAGCTCGGTAACAGGGGGGGACGACGAGCAGTACTTC. V is TRBV7-9 and J is TRBJ2-7, with D possibly matching TRBD1 (8 bases). The CDR3 sequence is 15 residues long. Trimming took off 4 bases at V and 5 bases at J, with 18 bases between the two ends. CDR1 is SEHNR, CDR2 FQNEAQ, per germline (reference sequence).

This clone was found a few times. The chain joins TRBV9 to TRBJ2-1, with TRBD2 as a possible D gene (6 bases). Trimming cost V 3 bases and J 0 bases, with 19 bases left between them. The CDR3 runs 18 residues. Germline V gene lookup returns CDR1 SGDLS and CDR2 YYNGEE. CDR3 region: CASSGGRLDDSSYNEQFF. For the CDR3, the DNA is TGTGCCAGCAGCGGAGGGAGACTAGACGACAGCTCCTACAATGAGCAGTTCTTC.

A few counts support this clone. The genes are TRBV9 and TRBJ2-6, with 7 bases lining up with TRBD1. With 2 bases clipped from V and 0 bases from J, the junction kept 8 bases outside the gene matches. Germline V gives CDR1 SGDLS, CDR2 YYNGEE. The CDR3 contains 18 residues. The CDR3 sequence is CASSVGQLSYSGANVLTF. CDR3 nucleotides: TGTGCCAGCAGCGTGGGACAGCTGAGTTACTCTGGGGCCAACGTCCTGACTTTC.

In its sample, this clone was seen a few times. The chain uses TRBV29-1 and TRBJ2-7; D possibly corresponds to TRBD2 (5 bases). Germline values: CDR1 SQVTM, CDR2 ANQGSEA. Trimming removed 1 base at V and 0 bases at J, with 7 bases between. This CDR3 is 13 amino acids long. The CDR3 sequence: CSVEVRDSYEQYF. In DNA form, the CDR3 reads TGCAGCGTTGAAGTCCGGGACTCCTACGAGCAGTACTTC.

The table lists this clone with a few counts. The chain joins TRBV4-2 to TRBJ1-1, with D possibly TRBD1 on 5 matching bases. Germline V gene data show CDR1 as LGHNA and CDR2 as YNFKEQ. Trimming left V 3 bases short and J 5 bases short, with 16 bases between. The CDR3 has 15 residues. This chain's CDR3 is CASSQTRDYNTEAFF. CDR3 bases: TGTGCCAGCAGCCAGACCCGGGACTACAATACTGAAGCTTTCTTT.

This clone has just a few counts. The V and J genes are TRBV6-5 and TRBJ1-1; 8 nucleotides match TRBD1. The V segment lost 5 bases and the J segment 1 base; nucleotides outside the gene matches: 6. The CDR3 sequence is 15 residues long. CDR1 and CDR2 (germline): MNHEY, SVGAGI. The CDR3: CASSPWTGTNTEAFF. CDR3 sequence (DNA): TGTGCCAGCAGTCCCTGGACAGGGACGAACACTGAAGCTTTCTTT.